This entry lists 30 T cell receptor beta chains sequenced from one sample in a study of T cell responses to AZD1222 COVID-19 vaccine. Sequencing used immunoSEQ multiplex PCR; TCRdb keeps in-frame clones, though not all of them. The top ten hold under 2% of the sample, which has about 96,000 clones, 80% to 90% seen once. The sequencing used peripheral blood, collected on day 0 of AZD1222 vaccination. These receptor sequences come from an adult in good health.

The V call is TRBV3-1 (or the pseudogene TRBV3-2), the J call TRBJ2-5, with D perhaps matching TRBD2 (7 bases). The ends were cut back, 3 bases at V and 4 bases at J, with 12 bases in the middle. The length of the CDR3 is 14 residues. Germline assignment: CDR1 LGHDT and CDR2 YNNKEL (reference sequence). The CDR3 sequence is CASSQVGGGETQYF. The CDR3 DNA follows: TGTGCCAGCAGCCAGGTGGGAGGGGGAGAGACCCAGTACTTC.

The chain couples TRBV5-6 to TRBJ1-5, with D possibly being TRBD1 (5 bases). Germline-derived CDR1 and CDR2 are SGHDT and YYEEEE. The CDR3 loop spans 14 amino acids. The V end lost 0 bases, the J end lost 7 bases, and 11 bases lay between the germline ends. The CDR3 DNA reads TGTGCCAGCAGCTTGGGGCCAGGGCGACAGCCCCAGCATTTT. It codes for CASSLGPGRQPQHF.

The chain recombines TRBV15 with TRBJ1-4; D unclear. The CDR3 is 15 amino acids. V was pared by 1 base and J by 6 bases, with 12 bases between. CDR1 is LNHNV and CDR2 is YYDKDF in the germline V gene (reference sequence). CDR3 in DNA: TGTGCCACCAGCAGAGGATCCCCTGGGGATGAAAAACTGTTTTTT. This gives the protein CATSRGSPGDEKLFF.

The chain combines TRBV7-3 with TRBJ1-1; 8 positions agree with TRBD1. The junction had 10 bases not matched to a gene; V was cut back by 2 bases and J by 5 bases. The CDR3 is made up of 16 amino acids. Germline V gene data show CDR1 as SGHTA and CDR2 as FQGTGA. The CDR3 sequence: CASSLVARGQATEAFF. The CDR3 DNA is TGTGCCAGCAGCTTAGTCGCGCGGGGACAGGCTACTGAAGCTTTCTTT.

With respect to this clone: One end of the junction is discordant with germline, which a read error may explain. V is TRBV7-7 and J is TRBJ1-3; perhaps TRBD1 as D (5 bases). Germline CDR1 and CDR2: SSHAT and FNYEAQ (reference sequence). CDR3 length: 13 residues. CDR3 loop: CASSFRQGNTIYF. CDR3 nucleotides: TGTGCTAGCAGCTTCAGACAGGGAAACACCATATATTTT.

The rearrangement uses TRBV10-3 and TRBJ1-3, with TRBD1 as a possible D gene (5 bases). Germline V gives CDR1 ENHRY, CDR2 SYGVKD. This CDR3 region has 16 residues. Deletions cut 8 bases from V and 0 bases from J, with 17 bases between. The CDR3 reads CAIGPLDSGSGNTIYF. The CDR3 coding sequence is TGTGCCATCGGACCGCTCGACAGTGGCTCTGGAAACACCATATATTTT.

The chain links TRBV2 to TRBJ2-7; 9 bases are a match to TRBD2. Trimming cost V 4 bases and J 1 base; bases outside gene matches: 20. The CDR3 length is 20 residues. Germline V CDR1 and CDR2: SNHLY, FYNNEI. The CDR3, as DNA: TGTGCCAGCAGTGTTTATGGCCTAGCGGGGCGGGTGATCCCTTCCTACGAGCAGTACTTC. Protein sequence: CASSVYGLAGRVIPSYEQYF.

This chain connects TRBV13 to TRBJ2-7, with no clear D. V lost 0 bases, J lost 11 bases, and 14 bases lay in between. The V gene's germline CDR1 is PRHDT and CDR2 FYEKMQ (reference sequence). The CDR3 consists of 13 residues. The CDR3 DNA is TGTGCCAGCAGCTTAGGAGGATTCAGTAAGAAGTACTTC. Its translation: CASSLGGFSKKYF.

The chain carries TRBV29-1 and TRBJ2-3; D unclear. CDR1 is SQVTM, CDR2 ANQGSEA, per germline. The CDR3 spans 12 residues. Trimming took 0 bases from V and 6 from J, leaving 7 bases between them. The CDR3 sequence: CSVEDFGDTQYF. CDR3 sequence (DNA): TGCAGCGTTGAAGATTTCGGGGATACGCAGTATTTT.

The rearrangement links TRBV21-1 to TRBJ2-1; whether TRBD2, the table's D call, matches the DNA was not checked. TRBV21-1 counts as a pseudogene. This CDR3 region has 17 residues. CDR3 sequence (DNA): TGTGCCAGCAGCCCCCGAGGTGAAGGGAGATTAAACAATGAGCAGTTCTTC. It translates to CASSPRGEGRLNNEQFF.

This chain joins TRBV12-3 or TRBV12-4 and TRBJ2-5, with D hard to call. Trimming removed 8 bases at V and 5 bases at J, with 15 bases between. This CDR3 has 13 amino acids. The CDR3 protein is CASGLVLAETQYF. The DNA for the CDR3 is TGTGCCAGCGGCTTAGTTTTGGCGGAGACCCAGTACTTC.

V and J are TRBV5-1 and TRBJ1-1; 7 bases line up with TRBD1. With 3 bases clipped from V and 1 base from J, the junction kept 6 bases outside the gene matches. The length of the CDR3 is 15 residues. Per germline, CDR1 SGHRS and CDR2 YFSETQ. In nucleotides, the CDR3 is TGCGCCAGCAGCTGGAGGGGGCGCGAGAACACTGAAGCTTTCTTT. Its translation: CASSWRGRENTEAFF.

The chain employs TRBV7-8 and TRBJ1-6, with D possibly TRBD1 on 5 matching bases. V was pared by 5 bases and J by 10 bases, with 15 bases between. Germline CDR1 reads SGHVS; CDR2 reads FQNEAQ. The CDR3 runs 14 residues. The DNA of the CDR3 is TGTGCCAGCAGCCAGGGACTTGTCCACTCACCCCTCCACTTT. It translates to CASSQGLVHSPLHF.

The chain joins TRBV18 to TRBJ1-3; D perhaps matches TRBD1 (5 bases). Germline V CDR1 and CDR2: KGHSH, LQKENI. The CDR3 runs 14 residues. V shed 0 bases and J shed 3 bases, with 6 bases lying between them. Here the CDR3 reads CASSPPDSGNTIYF. The CDR3 DNA is TGTGCCAGCTCACCACCTGACAGTGGAAACACCATATATTTT.

The J gene is TRBJ2-5, the V gene TRBV1; TRBD2 reflects the table's D call only, with no check against the DNA. TRBV1 is assigned pseudogene status. This CDR3 region has 15 residues. In DNA form, the CDR3 reads TGCACCAGCAGCCAAGATGGCCCTAGCCGGGAGACCCAGTACTTC. This translates into CTSSQDGPSRETQYF.

This clone was detected only a few times. The gene calls are TRBV27 and TRBJ2-1, with TRBD2 identical over 7 bases. Losses at the gene ends were 4 bases for V and 6 bases for J; bases not matched to a gene: 6. The germline V gene has CDR1 MNHEY and CDR2 SMNVEV (reference sequence). The CDR3 runs 14 residues. CDR3: CASSWGGVRNEQFF. CDR3 DNA sequence: TGTGCCAGCAGTTGGGGAGGGGTACGCAATGAGCAGTTCTTC.

The chain links TRBV19 to TRBJ1-1, with D unclear. The CDR3 spans 14 residues. Germline values: CDR1 LNHDA, CDR2 SQIVND (reference sequence). The V end lost 5 bases, the J end lost 7 bases, and 17 bases lay between the germline ends. The CDR3 region is CASSFQALGGEAFF. Here the CDR3 DNA reads TGTGCCAGTAGTTTCCAGGCCCTGGGTGGTGAAGCTTTCTTT.

This chain joins TRBV7-2 and TRBJ2-3, with 9 bases aligning to TRBD2. Germline assignment: CDR1 SGHTA and CDR2 FQGNSA. Trimming cost V 3 bases and J 1 base; bases outside gene matches: 2. This CDR3 has 15 residues. CDR3 bases: TGTGCCAGCAGCTTGGAGCGGGGGGGCACAGATACGCAGTATTTT. It translates to CASSLERGGTDTQYF. The variable domain in full, with the rest retrieved from reference TRBV7-2 and TRBJ2-3, is GAGVSQSPSNKVTEKGKDVELRCDPISGHTALYWYRQSLGQGLEFLIYFQGNSAPDKSGLPSDRFSAERTGGSVSTLTIQRTQQEDSAVYLCASSLERGGTDTQYFGPGTRLTVL.

This chain connects TRBV30 to TRBJ1-2; D is possibly TRBD1 (6 bases). Germline CDR1 GTSNPN, CDR2 SVGIG (reference sequence). Trimming removed 0 bases from V and 0 bases from J, with 17 bases in between. The CDR3 is 17 residues long. The CDR3 DNA reads TGTGCCTGGAGTGTACGGCACAGGGACCCCGCTAACTATGGCTACACCTTC. Amino acids: CAWSVRHRDPANYGYTF.

The chain recombines TRBV20-1 with TRBJ2-2; 10 nucleotides match TRBD1. J lost 6 bases, V lost 3 bases, and 10 bases had no gene match. Germline V gene sequence: CDR1 DFQATT, CDR2 SNEGSKA (reference sequence). The CDR3 contains 16 residues. CDR3 sequence reads: CSASRQGAGKAGELFF. The CDR3 DNA follows: TGCAGTGCTAGTCGACAGGGGGCCGGAAAGGCCGGGGAGCTGTTTTTT.

The CDR3 loop is CASSQLVGTSAGELFF. The CDR3 nucleotides are TGTGCCAGCAGCCAGCTGGTGGGGACTAGCGCCGGGGAGCTGTTTTTT. The chain joins TRBV4-2 to TRBJ2-2; 10 bases are a match to TRBD2. Germline V gene lookup returns CDR1 LGHNA and CDR2 YNFKEQ. The CDR3 length is 16 residues. Trimming cost V 3 bases and J 6 bases; bases outside gene matches: 7.

The table lists this clone with a count of one. V gene TRBV19 combines with J gene TRBJ1-1; 7 bases map to TRBD1. Germline V gene data show CDR1 as LNHDA and CDR2 as SQIVND (reference sequence). The CDR3 is 15 residues long. Unmatched junction bases numbered 6, after V lost 5 bases and J lost 0 bases. The CDR3 coding sequence is TGTGCCAGTAGTGCAGGGGGAGTCCTGAACACTGAAGCTTTCTTT. Translating it yields CASSAGGVLNTEAFF.

A single count supports this clone. The rearrangement links TRBV5-1 to TRBJ2-7, with 7 bases lining up with TRBD1. The CDR3 has 17 residues. The V segment lost 3 bases and the J segment 0 bases; nucleotides outside the gene matches: 12. CDR1 is SGHRS, CDR2 YFSETQ, per germline. The CDR3 here is CASSSPGTEFNSYEQYF. Written as DNA, the CDR3 is TGCGCCAGCAGCTCCCCCGGGACAGAGTTCAACTCCTACGAGCAGTACTTC.

The genes are TRBV30 and TRBJ1-5; 9 bases agree with TRBD1. The junction had 3 bases not matched to a gene; V was cut back by 0 bases and J by 6 bases. Germline V gene data show CDR1 as GTSNPN and CDR2 as SVGIG (reference sequence). This CDR3 has 14 amino acids. The CDR3 reads CAWSVDRGGQPQHF. CDR3 in DNA: TGTGCCTGGAGTGTGGACAGGGGTGGTCAGCCCCAGCATTTT.

The V gene is TRBV3-1 (or the pseudogene TRBV3-2), the J gene TRBJ1-2, with D maybe TRBD1 (6 bases). The germline gives CDR1 LGHDT, CDR2 YNNKEL (reference sequence). The CDR3 spans 14 residues. The germline V and J ends were trimmed by 2 bases and 4 bases, with 11 bases remaining between them. CDR3 residues: CASSQRTDSYGYTF. In nucleotides, the CDR3 is TGTGCCAGCAGCCAAAGGACAGATTCCTATGGCTACACCTTC.

The chain uses TRBV7-3 and TRBJ1-2; D is possibly TRBD1 (5 bases). This CDR3 has 14 residues. V lost 1 base and J lost 8, with 14 bases in between. Looked up from germline, CDR1 is SGHTA and CDR2 is FQGTGA. This CDR3 is CASSLSRTTKGYTF. The CDR3 nucleotides read TGTGCCAGCAGCTTAAGTCGGACAACAAAAGGCTACACCTTC.

CDR3 bases: TGTGCCAGCAGCTTAGATTTTAAGGAGCAGTACTTC. This codes for CASSLDFKEQYF. This chain joins TRBV7-9 and TRBJ2-7, with unresolved D. V dropped 1 base and J dropped 7 bases, with 8 bases sitting between them. The CDR3 consists of 12 residues. Per the germline V gene, CDR1 is SEHNR and CDR2 is FQNEAQ (reference sequence). Drawing the rest from reference TRBV7-9 and TRBJ2-7, the complete variable domain is DTGVSQNPRHKITKRGQNVTFRCDPISEHNRLYWYRQTLGQGPEFLTYFQNEAQLEKSRLLSDRFSAERPKGSFSTLEIQRTEQGDSAMYLCASSLDFKEQYFGPGTRLTVT.

The chain links TRBV7-9 to TRBJ1-5; TRBD1 is a possible D gene (5 bases). CDR3 length: 13 amino acids. Deletions cut 4 bases from V and 5 bases from J, with 9 bases between. Germline V gene sequence: CDR1 SEHNR, CDR2 FQNEAQ (reference sequence). This CDR3 is CASSSQGDQPQHF. The CDR3 DNA follows: TGTGCCAGCAGCTCTCAGGGCGATCAGCCCCAGCATTTT.

The chain recombines TRBV5-1 with TRBJ1-1; tentative D call: TRBD1 (5 bases). The germline CDR1 and CDR2 sequences are SGHRS and YFSETQ. V was pared by 7 bases and J by 0 bases, with 16 bases between. The CDR3 loop spans 15 amino acids. In DNA, the CDR3 is TGCGCCAGCCACGATCAGGGACTCATGAACACTGAAGCTTTCTTT. Translation: CASHDQGLMNTEAFF.

The CDR3 protein is CASSQSQGPYNEQFF. The CDR3 nucleotides are TGTGCCAGCAGTCAGAGTCAGGGCCCCTACAATGAGCAGTTCTTC. V gene TRBV6-5 combines with J gene TRBJ2-1; TRBD1 might be the D (5 bases). The CDR3 loop spans 15 amino acids. Germline V lookup: CDR1 MNHEY, CDR2 SVGAGI. Trimming removed 5 bases at V and 2 bases at J, with 13 bases between.